This record covers a single T cell receptor beta chain. This receptor's antigen is unknown. No quality values exist for individual bases; no much larger clone is one base distant. The data derive from a study of cytomegalovirus exposure and HLA in healthy donors (dated by TCRdb to between 2016 and 2019). Some background on the complete study: An earlier analysis of roughly 610 of the donors reported approximately 300 Gb of sequence data and around 100 million unique TCR beta sequences obtained from about 180 million T cells. Approximately 300 gigabases of sequencing data and tens of millions of unique TCR sequences were included in an early release covering around 650 HLA-typed donors. Of the roughly 400 genotyped donors, around 81% fell in the genetic ancestry cluster associated with self-reported Caucasian donors. The study aimed to test whether signatures of past pathogen exposure could be identified by cataloging public T cell receptors. The study used immunosequencing to profile the T cell repertoires of 666 subjects and linked those repertoires to cytomegalovirus serostatus. In addition to the first cohort of approximately 650 subjects, a separate validation cohort of 120 different subjects was used. To predict cytomegalovirus infection status, the study combined high-throughput TCR immunosequencing, statistical association of individual TCRs with disease status, and machine learning. A later analysis re-examined previously published TCR beta repertoires from several hundred donors and added high-resolution HLA genotyping to investigate patterns of TCR occurrence. The later analysis used no new phenotypic data to find candidate immune exposures, relying instead on TCR beta sequences and their occurrence across donors. In an earlier analysis of 587 of the donors, high-throughput TCR beta sequencing was used to judge whether each TCR beta V gene segment behaved as functional or pseudogenic. Donor age, sex, ethnicity and CMV serostatus were compiled together with the repertoire data. Genome-wide SNP genotypes for about 65% of the roughly 700 donors were used in a later genetic analysis, which treated that subset as a discovery cohort. All discovery cohort repertoires had been generated using a single sequencing platform. Class I and class II HLA loci were covered by the typing at four-digit resolution. Typing coverage varied by locus: roughly 629-640 donors for A, B, C, DRB1 and DQB1; approximately 520 for DQA1; over 600 for DPA1; fewer than 480 for DPB1. Because of strong linkage in the cohort, roughly five DR-DQ haplotypes were treated as single units for association and clustering. Across 300 to 500 genotyped donors of the cohort, an average of approximately 220,000 unique TCR beta nucleotide sequences per donor were sequenced, and approximately 17% of those sequences were non-productive.

Deletion took 1 base off V and 0 bases off J, with a span of 11 bases between the germline ends. Including the terminal cysteine and phenylalanine, the CDR3 comprises 16 residues. Only the CDR3 DNA is retained, 48 bases long and in frame from the first base. The germline V gene supplies CDR1 MGHRA and CDR2 YSYEKL. The cohort consisted of some 730 healthy bone marrow donors. At the time of sampling, all cohort members were nominally healthy, though unrecorded immune exposures were likely present. The donor was CMV seronegative and was included in the group of 352 seronegative cohort members. Every donor gave a peripheral blood sample, and the peripheral blood mononuclear cells from that sample were used for TCR beta sequencing. The Qiagen DNeasy Blood Extraction Kit was used to extract genomic DNA from the blood cell samples. Preparation of the library involved the immunoSEQ multiplex PCR assay. For the multiplex PCR, a mixture combining 60 forward primers for TCR Vbeta segments and 13 reverse primers for TCR Jbeta segments was used. The CDR3 region of rearranged TCR beta genes was amplified from genomic DNA with a multiplex PCR assay. The Illumina HiSeq System was used to sequence the amplified TCR beta libraries as 87-base-pair reads. On the authors' methods: A later analysis tallied approximately 87 million unique TCR beta chains across the 660 or so repertoires, and around 10 million of those chains were shared by two or more donors. A nearest-neighbor algorithm error-corrected the raw reads and collapsed the reads into unique sequences, merging closely related sequences to remove PCR and sequencing errors. Alignment of CDR3 sequences to IMGT reference sequences was used to assign V, D and J gene segments. For a sequence to be retained, a match of at least six nucleotides was required to both a V gene segment and a J gene segment. A rearrangement was called productive if the CDR3 had no stop codons and remained in frame with V and J, and every other rearrangement was called non-productive. CDR3 was defined by IMGT convention, running from the second conserved V-encoded cysteine to the conserved J-encoded phenylalanine. The earlier analysis of about 530 of the donors excluded any sequence lacking an unambiguous match to a single V gene segment. In an earlier analysis of more than 500 of the donors, a V segment was called functional when productive rearrangements were above 56.7%, and segregating when the standard deviation between donors exceeded 5%. A statistical classification framework was built to diagnose cytomegalovirus status from the catalog of TCR beta chain sequences. In a later analysis, TCR nucleotide sequences were compared against IMGT/GENE-DB human TR gene sequences so that V and J genes could be assigned. A later analysis assigned CDR3 sequences and most-parsimonious VDJ recombination scenarios with the TCRdist pipeline. In a later analysis, every TCR beta chain was defined by the combination of its CDR3 amino acid sequence and its V-gene family, and reads without a unique V-gene family were dropped. As a way to deal with suspected cross-contamination and a sequencing artifact, a later analysis dropped 640 or so nucleotide sequences that were highly shared and had low generation probability. A later analysis calculated a clonal expansion index for each public chain from normalized within-repertoire ranks of inferred template counts. A later analysis computed generation probabilities with a VDJ recombination model fitted to out-of-frame rearrangements, and checked the results against IGoR. In a later analysis, hypergeometric tests were used to score TCR-TCR, TCR-HLA and TCR-CMV co-occurrence, with a repertoire-size bias correction applied to TCR pairs. A later analysis estimated false discovery rates by permuting HLA or CMV assignments 20 times. In a later analysis, co-occurring TCRs were grouped with DBSCAN, and TCRdist sequence similarity was added when clustering was performed within HLA-allele-positive subsets. Repertoires with fewer than 30,000 or more than 120,000 public chains were left out of co-occurrence clustering, as were four to six repertoires with anomalous nucleotide sharing. TCRdb took this table from immuneACCESS and kept in-frame rearrangements with V and J called. Such tables lack part of the clones; where checked against another copy, unresolved V genes explain under half of the gap, and the rest is unexplained. From that table come the V and J calls and clone size; the DNA was used to work out D and trimming. The sample table records under 110,000 clones; 60% to 80% of these occur just once. Less than 3% of the sample rests with the top ten.

Overall results and qualifications from the work: A later analysis associated roughly 17,000 TCR beta sequences with specific HLA alleles at a false discovery rate of 0.05. A few of the identified cytomegalovirus-associated TCR beta chains were confirmed in vitro to be specific for cytomegalovirus antigens. CMV serostatus was the only immune exposure information available for the cohort. HLA typing was unavailable for some donors at each locus, so association tests used only the typed subset. Presence/absence analyses assumed roughly uniform sequencing depth across donors, an assumption that may not hold. According to the authors, the approach could potentially be generalized to other disease states and immunological phenotypes. Because counts were too low, 15 or so rarely observed V segments, including chromosome 9 orphons, were excluded from the earlier analysis of 587 of the donors. Most TCR sequences were observed very rarely across donors, whereas some public TCRs were present in many individuals. A cluster of highly shared sequence variants was judged likely to represent a technical artifact of the sequencing pipeline. The cohort was sequenced for TCR beta chains only, and without alpha or paired-chain data the features that could be detected were limited. In the study, around 150 TCR beta chains were listed as associated with cytomegalovirus. Some IMGT-functional V segments, including TRBV6-2 and TRBV6-3, could not be distinguished by the 87-base-pair reads and were therefore excluded. The classifier was reported to diagnose cytomegalovirus status with high specificity and sensitivity in both the original and validation cohorts. Assigning TCR associations to individual alleles was difficult when HLA alleles, especially DR and DQ, strongly co-occurred. In an earlier analysis of about 600 of the donors, most TCR beta V segments appeared in productive rearrangements about 87% or about 30% of the time, broadly matching IMGT annotations. According to a later genetic analysis, donors in an Asian-associated ancestry cluster had fewer N-insertions in productive TCRs than the approximately 630-donor mean. In a later analysis, HLA-associated TCR beta chains showed more clonal expansion and lower generation probabilities than non-associated chains that were equally common. Several of the top co-occurrence clusters appeared to be linked to parvovirus B19, influenza, CMV and Epstein-Barr virus, according to a later analysis. Most CMV-associated TCR beta chains appeared to be HLA-restricted in a later analysis, and the HLA associations seemed to be driven largely by CMV exposure. Linkage disequilibrium might explain the correlated functional status among segregating V segments, but an unknown experimental factor could not be ruled out. An association between a missense DCLRE1C variant and V-gene and J-gene trimming of TCR beta chains was found in a later genetic analysis and replicated in an independent cohort. In a later analysis, the rate of TCR association differed among HLA loci, with DRB1 alleles having the most associated TCRs and HLA-C alleles having the fewest. A further reported finding was that TCR beta sequences accurately predicted the HLA-A and HLA-B alleles for most subjects in the first cohort.

The specimen sequenced was PBMCs. The chain uses TRBV4-1 and TRBJ2-3; the D gene is perhaps TRBD2, on 5 matching bases. This receptor was obtained from a female donor in good health and CMV-seronegative. The DNA is as follows: TGCGCCAGCAGCCAAGTTGGACTCCCCAGCACAGATACGCAGTATTTT. Its amino acids are CASSQVGLPSTDTQYF.